This T cell receptor (beta chain) was captured by sequencing in a study of blood T cell repertoires in COVID-19. Study at large: There were acute and convalescent COVID-19 samples, and they came from the United States, Italy and Spain. Sources were T cells, B-cell-depleted T cells, or PBMCs; the material itself was cDNA or gDNA.

Assay: immunoSEQ multiplex PCR; the TCRdb copy retains only in-frame clones and omits some. Found here are 55,000 to 80,000 clones, 89% of them singletons; the top ten hold 7% to 10%. CDR3 length equals 15 residues. Looked up from germline, CDR1 is LGHDT and CDR2 is YNNKEL (reference sequence). Trimming left V 5 bases short and J 3 bases short, with 16 bases between. The chain carries TRBV3-1 (or the pseudogene TRBV3-2) and TRBJ2-5; TRBD1 is a possible D gene (5 bases). The source material was peripheral blood. The clonotype was recovered from a man aged 50-59 years with active COVID-19. In DNA, the CDR3 is TGTGCCAGCAGCTCGGAGATCAGGGTAGAAGAGACCCAGTACTTC. It translates to CASSSEIRVEETQYF.